Each of the 21 T cell receptor beta chains below was sequenced from the same sample in a study of CD8+CD57+ T cells in acquired aplastic anemia. By flow cytometry, patients selected for sequencing had shown an expansion of CD8+CD57+ cells. For CDR3 and TCR beta VDJ profiling, genomic DNA was the template used. Each CDR3 protein is one row after TCRdb ran MiXCR on the reads. The sample shows some 160,000 distinct CDR3 sequences, roughly 50% of them seen only once. Input material: sorted CD4+, CD8+, or CD8+CD57+ T cells (not recorded which) from PBMCs. All receptors derive from a human donor with aplastic anemia.

A remark on this clonotype: This may be a read error: a much more frequent sequence differs by one nucleotide. The rearrangement links TRBV11-2 to TRBJ1-1; no clear D gene. The germline V gene encodes CDR1 SGHAT and CDR2 FQNNGV. V lost 6 bases and J 2 bases, leaving 13 bases between the germline ends. CDR3 size: 14 residues. Written as DNA, the CDR3 is TGTGCCAGCAGATTCGCAGCATTAAACACTGAAGCTTTCTTT. It yields the protein CASRFAALNTEAFF.

V and J are TRBV11-3 and TRBJ1-2; TRBD1 agrees at 9 bases. The V gene's germline CDR1 is SGHNT and CDR2 YENEEA. The CDR3 has 14 amino acids. With V trimmed by 1 base and J by 6 bases, 3 bases remained unmatched. The CDR3 region is CASSLGGQGHGYTF. The CDR3 DNA follows: TGTGCCAGCAGCTTAGGCGGACAGGGGCATGGCTACACCTTC. The whole variable domain, filled in from reference TRBV11-3 and TRBJ1-2, reads EAGVVQSPRYKIIEKKQPVAFWCNPISGHNTLYWYLQNLGQGPELLIRYENEEAVDDSQLPKDRFSAERLKGVDSTLKIQPAELGDSAVYLCASSLGGQGHGYTFGSGTRLTVV.

This CDR3 reads CASSRSVSSSRTDTQYF. In DNA, the CDR3 is TGTGCCAGCAGCCGCTCGGTTTCATCATCTCGCACAGATACGCAGTATTTT. The V and J genes are TRBV11-1 and TRBJ2-3; no firm D call. CDR1 and CDR2 (germline): SGHAT, FQDESV (reference sequence). The CDR3 consists of 17 residues. V was trimmed by 5 bases and J by 1 base, leaving 19 bases between them.

Ten or more counts support this clonotype. V and J are TRBV4-1 and TRBJ1-1; a possible D gene is TRBD1 (6 bases). The length of the CDR3 is 16 residues. Deletions cut 3 bases from V and 4 bases from J, with 18 bases between. Germline CDR1 reads MGHRA; CDR2 reads YSYEKL. CDR3 amino acids: CASSHLMGSGATEAFF. The DNA of the CDR3 is TGCGCCAGCAGCCATTTGATGGGCTCGGGGGCCACTGAAGCTTTCTTT.

This clonotype came up many times. This chain connects TRBV25-1 to TRBJ2-2; 10 bases agree with TRBD2. The germline gives CDR1 MGHDK, CDR2 SYGVNS. Germline trimming cut 4 bases from V and 5 bases from J; bases unmatched to any gene: 7. The CDR3 has 16 amino acids. The DNA of the CDR3 is TGTGCCAGCAGTGGGCAGACTAGCGGGCTTACCGGGGAGCTGTTTTTT. It is translated as CASSGQTSGLTGELFF.

This clonotype was seen only once. The chain is built from TRBV29-1 and TRBJ2-7, with 9 bases matching TRBD2. Germline CDR1 SQVTM, CDR2 ANQGSEA. This CDR3 has 14 amino acids. Trimming removed 4 bases from V and 2 bases from J; junction bases left unmatched: 6. The CDR3: CSVARTSATYEQYF. In nucleotides, the CDR3 is TGCAGCGTTGCCCGGACTAGCGCAACCTACGAGCAGTACTTC.

This clonotype was seen more than once but under ten times. This chain joins TRBV7-8 and TRBJ2-7; a possible D gene is TRBD1 (6 bases). Germline lookup yields CDR1 SGHVS and CDR2 FQNEAQ. The CDR3 spans 13 residues. V was clipped by 1 base and J by 7 bases, with 11 bases between them. The CDR3 DNA follows: TGTGCCAGCAGCTTAGGCGGTGACAGGGAGCAGTACTTC. It yields the protein CASSLGGDREQYF. The whole variable domain, filled in from reference TRBV7-8 and TRBJ2-7, reads GAGVSQSPRYKVAKRGQDVALRCDPISGHVSLFWYQQALGQGPEFLTYFQNEAQLDKSGLPSDRFFAERPEGSVSTLKIQRTQQEDSAVYLCASSLGGDREQYFGPGTRLTVT.

This clonotype was observed at least ten times. V usage is TRBV4-2 and J usage is TRBJ2-1; 12 nucleotides align to TRBD2. CDR3 length equals 15 residues. Per the germline V gene, CDR1 is LGHNA and CDR2 is YNFKEQ. The V and J ends lost 4 bases and 5 bases, in that order; junction bases with no gene match: 3. CDR3 protein: CASSRLAGGHNEQFF. The CDR3 bases are TGTGCCAGCAGCCGTCTAGCGGGGGGGCACAATGAGCAGTTCTTC.

This clonotype was picked up many times. This chain's CDR3 is CASSALQNSQPQHF. The CDR3 DNA reads as TGTGCCAGCAGTGCCCTACAGAACAGTCAGCCCCAGCATTTT. The rearrangement joins TRBV2 to TRBJ1-5; no definite D call. This CDR3 is 14 amino acids long. V was shortened by 4 bases and J by 6 bases, with 13 bases between the two germline ends. CDR1 and CDR2 (germline): SNHLY, FYNNEI.

This clonotype was recorded once. V is TRBV15 and J is TRBJ2-7; tentative D call: TRBD1 (6 bases). Germline CDR1 is LNHNV and CDR2 is YYDKDF (reference sequence). V dropped 1 base and J dropped 4 bases, with 14 bases sitting between them. CDR3 length: 15 residues. The CDR3 sequence: CATSRVDSRGYEQYF. DNA of the CDR3: TGTGCCACCAGCAGAGTGGACAGCCGTGGGTACGAGCAGTACTTC.

Many counts were recorded for this clonotype. This rearrangement joins TRBV2 to TRBJ2-7, with 12 bases identical to TRBD2. The trim removed 3 bases at V and 9 bases at J, leaving 6 bases unmatched. Germline assignment: CDR1 SNHLY and CDR2 FYNNEI. This CDR3 is built from 14 residues. The CDR3 reads CASSELLAGGVQYV. The CDR3, as DNA: TGTGCCAGCAGTGAGCTACTAGCGGGAGGAGTGCAGTACGTC.

This clonotype has only a few counts. The gene calls are TRBV2 and TRBJ1-2; 9 bases fit TRBD1. This CDR3 contains 13 residues. Trimming cost V 6 bases and J 3 bases; bases outside gene matches: 2. Germline-derived CDR1 and CDR2 are SNHLY and FYNNEI. The CDR3 bases are TGTGCCAGCAGAAGACAGGGGGACTATGGCTACACCTTC. Amino acid sequence: CASRRQGDYGYTF.

This clonotype was recorded many times. V is TRBV7-9 and J is TRBJ1-6; 7 bases are a match to TRBD1. Trimming at V came to 5 bases and at J to 3 bases, leaving 7 bases not matched to a gene. CDR1 SEHNR and CDR2 FQNEAQ come from the germline V gene (reference sequence). The CDR3 is made up of 16 amino acids. In DNA form, the CDR3 reads TGTGCCAGCAGCGAAGATGGGACAGTCTATAATTCACCCCTCCACTTT. It translates to CASSEDGTVYNSPLHF.

This chain connects TRBV25-1 to TRBJ2-7, with 8 bases matching TRBD2. V lost 0 bases to trimming and J lost 3 bases; unmatched junction nucleotides: 4. The CDR3 extends over 15 amino acids. Germline V gene lookup returns CDR1 MGHDK and CDR2 SYGVNS. The CDR3 is CASSEYGSGGYEQYF. The CDR3 DNA follows: TGTGCCAGCAGTGAATATGGGAGCGGGGGCTACGAGCAGTACTTC.

This clonotype was seen many times. The chain recombines TRBV9 with TRBJ2-3; TRBD2 aligns across 8 bases. The V segment lost 0 bases and the J segment 6 bases; nucleotides outside the gene matches: 9. The CDR3 covers 16 residues. Germline V gives CDR1 SGDLS, CDR2 YYNGEE. CDR3 bases: TGTGCCAGCAGCGTAGTTCCGGGACTAGGCCGCGATACGCAGTATTTT. Translation: CASSVVPGLGRDTQYF. Using reference TRBV9 and TRBJ2-3 for the parts outside the CDR3, the full variable domain is DSGVTQTPKHLITATGQRVTLRCSPRSGDLSVYWYQQSLDQGLQFLIQYYNGEERAKGNILERFSAQQFPDLHSELNLSSLELGDSALYFCASSVVPGLGRDTQYFGPGTRLTVL.

In the case of this clonotype: Because the CDR3 is missing its conserved closing phenylalanine or tryptophan, this is likely a read error. Because the CDR3's place on the DNA is in doubt, the DNA is left out and the CDR3 is given as listed by TCRdb. The gene calls are TRBV6-2 or TRBV6-3 and TRBJ2-2. The CDR3 numbers 12 amino acids, ends counted. Germline CDR1 MNHEY, CDR2 SVGEGT. The CDR3 loop is CASSFLTGELFL.

Many counts were recorded for this clonotype. CDR3 DNA: TGTGCCAGCAGCTTTGGGGTAACTCAGCCCCAGCATTTT. Protein: CASSFGVTQPQHF. The chain combines TRBV7-2 with TRBJ1-5; D ambiguous. The V gene lost 3 bases and the J gene lost 6 bases, with 9 bases spanning the gap. CDR1 and CDR2 (germline): SGHTA, FQGNSA. CDR3 length: 13 amino acids.

The chain is built from TRBV15 and TRBJ1-5; D not certain. The CDR3 covers 14 residues. V dropped 3 bases and J dropped 0 bases, with 6 bases sitting between them. Germline lookup yields CDR1 LNHNV and CDR2 YYDKDF (reference sequence). CDR3 region: CATSSDSSNQPQHF. The CDR3 DNA reads TGTGCCACCAGCAGCGACTCTAGCAATCAGCCCCAGCATTTT.

This clonotype came up many times. The rearrangement links TRBV7-8 to TRBJ2-7; D is possibly TRBD2 (5 bases). V lost 3 bases to trimming and J lost 7 bases, with 16 bases between them. The germline CDR1 and CDR2 sequences are SGHVS and FQNEAQ. The length of the CDR3 is 14 residues. The CDR3 region is CASSFGPRDREQYV. The CDR3 DNA reads as TGTGCCAGCAGCTTTGGGCCGAGGGATCGGGAGCAGTACGTC.

The rearrangement joins TRBV19 to TRBJ2-7; weak D call: TRBD1 (6 bases). Trimming removed 6 bases from V and 1 base from J, with 13 bases in between. Germline CDR1 is LNHDA and CDR2 is SQIVND (reference sequence). The CDR3 loop spans 14 amino acids. CDR3 in amino acids: CASSLDTGSYEQYF. DNA for the CDR3: TGTGCCAGTAGCCTTGACACAGGGTCCTACGAGCAGTACTTC.

The chain links TRBV25-1 to TRBJ2-1, with D possibly TRBD2 on 5 matching bases. Germline CDR1 MGHDK, CDR2 SYGVNS. Trimming stripped 4 bases from V and 6 bases from J, with 7 bases between. This CDR3 is built from 12 residues. The CDR3 DNA sequence: TGTGCCAGCAGTGCGGGGTCCAATGAGCAGTTCTTC. It encodes CASSAGSNEQFF. Full variable domain (remainder filled in from reference TRBV25-1 and TRBJ2-1): EADIYQTPRYLVIGTGKKITLECSQTMGHDKMYWYQQDPGMELHLIHYSYGVNSTEKGDLSSESTVSRIRTEHFPLTLESARPSHTSQYLCASSAGSNEQFFGPGTRLTVL.